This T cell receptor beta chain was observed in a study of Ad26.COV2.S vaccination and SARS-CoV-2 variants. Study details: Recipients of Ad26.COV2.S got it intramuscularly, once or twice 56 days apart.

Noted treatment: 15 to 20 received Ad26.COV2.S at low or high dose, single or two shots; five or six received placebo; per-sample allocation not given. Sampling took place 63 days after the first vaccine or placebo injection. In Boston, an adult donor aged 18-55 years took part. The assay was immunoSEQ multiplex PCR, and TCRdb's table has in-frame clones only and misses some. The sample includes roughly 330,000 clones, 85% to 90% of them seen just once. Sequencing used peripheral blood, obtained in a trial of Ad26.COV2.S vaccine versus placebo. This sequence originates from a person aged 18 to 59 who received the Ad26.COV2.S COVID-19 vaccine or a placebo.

CDR3: CASSSGSTDTQYF. CDR3 DNA: TGTGCCAGCAGTTCCGGCAGTACAGATACGCAGTATTTT. V and J are TRBV11-2 and TRBJ2-3; D gene ambiguous. Looked up from germline, CDR1 is SGHAT and CDR2 is FQNNGV. The germline V and J ends were trimmed by 6 bases and 3 bases, with 10 bases remaining between them. This CDR3 is built from 13 residues.